These T cell receptor beta chains were read from a single sample in a study of response to subunit inactivated influenza vaccine. TCRdb re-analysed the RT-PCR reads in MiXCR, keeping a single row per CDR3 protein. The sample yields about 530,000 distinct CDR3 sequences, roughly 13% seen once. The sequencing here drew on PBMCs from blood, taken about 40 days after vaccination. The receptors originated from a middle-aged man who received an inactivated influenza vaccine. CDR3s include the opening cysteine and the closing phenylalanine or tryptophan. The order of the fields is CDR3 DNA, CDR3 protein, D gene, J gene, V gene, CDR3 length, clone size. A D gene is named only where the DNA matches it firmly. Clone size is not always given. Where it is, it says once, few, many or a class for expanded clones.

TGTGCCAGCAGGGAAACAGGGGGCCAAGAGACCCAGTACTTC,CASRETGGQETQYF,TRBD1,TRBJ2-5,TRBV28,14,NA
TGCAGTACGCGGGACAGCAGCAATTCACCCCTCCACTTT,CSTRDSSNSPLHF,TRBD1,TRBJ1-6,TRBV20-1,13,NA
TGCGCCAGCAGCTTGAAAGAGCTAGCGGGGGTTTGGGATACGCAGTATTTT,CASSLKELAGVWDTQYF,TRBD2,TRBJ2-3,TRBV5-1,17,NA
TGTGCCAGCAGCTTGGAGGCGGCATCCCTCGGTGGCTACACCTTC,CASSLEAASLGGYTF,NA,TRBJ1-2,TRBV5-4,15,NA
TGTGCCAGCAGTTACCAGGGTTTGGTTCAAGAGACCCAGTACTTC,CASSYQGLVQETQYF,NA,TRBJ2-5,TRBV6-2/TRBV6-3,15,NA
TGTGCCAGCAGCACAGGATACTACGAGCAGTACTTC,CASSTGYYEQYF,NA,TRBJ2-7,TRBV7-9,12,many
TGCAGTGCTAGAGAACCGGCGGGGCGCCAAGAGACCCAGTACTTC,CSAREPAGRQETQYF,NA,TRBJ2-5,TRBV20-1,15,few
TGTGCCAGCGAAATGACAGGGGGGCACGAGCAGTACTTC,CASEMTGGHEQYF,TRBD1,TRBJ2-7,TRBV7-2,13,few
TGTGCCACCAGCAGAGAACAGGGCGAACAGCCCCAGCATTTT,CATSREQGEQPQHF,NA,TRBJ1-5,TRBV15,14,few
TGCGCCAGCAGCCCCCTGGGGCAGGGGGCAGCGGAGACCCAGTACTTC,CASSPLGQGAAETQYF,TRBD1,TRBJ2-5,TRBV5-1,16,few
TGCAGTGCTAGACCTAGATTCACCCCTCCCCGGACTAGCGGGAGGGGAGGGGAGCTGTTTTTT,CSARPRFTPPRTSGRGGELFF,TRBD2,TRBJ2-2,TRBV20-1,21,few
TGCAGTGCTAGAGTTCGGACAGGGGTTGTGTTCTTC,CSARVRTGVVFF,TRBD1,TRBJ2-1,TRBV20-1,12,many
TGTGCCAGCCGGATGAGCTCCTACAATGAGCAGTTCTTC,CASRMSSYNEQFF,NA,TRBJ2-1,TRBV12-3/TRBV12-4,13,few
TGTGCCAGCAGGCCGGACAGGGAGACCGGGGAGCTGTTTTTT,CASRPDRETGELFF,TRBD1,TRBJ2-2,TRBV6-1,14,NA
TGCGCCAGCAGAGGGGAAGGGAACACTGAAGCTTTCTTT,CASRGEGNTEAFF,NA,TRBJ1-1,TRBV5-1,13,NA
TGCAGTGCTATGGACACGGTCAATGAGCAGTTCTTC,CSAMDTVNEQFF,NA,TRBJ2-1,TRBV20-1,12,NA
TGCGCCAGCAGCCAAGTGGGAACCCCAATTAGCACAGATACGCAGTATTTT,CASSQVGTPISTDTQYF,NA,TRBJ2-3,TRBV4-1,17,NA
TGTGCCAGCTCCCTCATGGGGCCCCCCTACGAGCAGTACTTC,CASSLMGPPYEQYF,NA,TRBJ2-7,TRBV18,14,many
TGCAGTGCTACCAAGTTCGAACGGAGCACAGATACGCAGTATTTT,CSATKFERSTDTQYF,NA,TRBJ2-3,TRBV20-1,15,many
TGCGCCAGCAGCTTGGTGGATTTTAATGGCTACACCTTC,CASSLVDFNGYTF,NA,TRBJ1-2,TRBV5-1,13,NA
TGTGCCAGCAGTTTAATCCCCGATATGAACACTGAAGCTTTCTTT,CASSLIPDMNTEAFF,NA,TRBJ1-1,TRBV27,15,NA
TGCAGCGCAGGTGGAGGGGGGTTTTACAATGAGCAGTTCTTC,CSAGGGGFYNEQFF,NA,TRBJ2-1,TRBV29-1,14,many
TGTGCCAGCAGCTTAGATACGTCGACAGTTAATCAGCCCCAGCATTTT,CASSLDTSTVNQPQHF,NA,TRBJ1-5,TRBV11-2,16,few
TGCAGTGCTAGGGACAGGGTTGGCACAGATACGCAGTATTTT,CSARDRVGTDTQYF,TRBD1,TRBJ2-3,TRBV20-1,14,few
TGTGCCAGCAGCCCTCCCAAGGTCGGGGGGCCCCTCCACTTT,CASSPPKVGGPLHF,NA,TRBJ1-6,TRBV12-3/TRBV12-4,14,few
TGCGCCAGCAGCCGGACAGCGGGGGCGTGGGAGCAGTACTTC,CASSRTAGAWEQYF,TRBD2,TRBJ2-7,TRBV5-1,14,many
TGTGCCAGCAGTTTCGGACAGGGGGTAGGCAATGAGCAGTTCTTC,CASSFGQGVGNEQFF,TRBD1,TRBJ2-1,TRBV12-3/TRBV12-4,15,NA
TGTGCCAGCAGGGCAGGGGAGACCATTCAGTACTTC,CASRAGETIQYF,NA,TRBJ2-4,TRBV12-3/TRBV12-4,12,NA
TGTGCCAGCAGCGAAGGAGGAGGGGGGAAGTACGAGCAGTACTTC,CASSEGGGGKYEQYF,NA,TRBJ2-7,TRBV3-1,15,few
TGCAGTGCTAGAGAGTTGGGTCAGCTCACTGAAGCTTTCTTT,CSARELGQLTEAFF,NA,TRBJ1-1,TRBV20-1,14,few
TGCGCCAGTCGTGGGGACGGAGACTATGGCTACACCTTC,CASRGDGDYGYTF,NA,TRBJ1-2,TRBV5-1,13,few
TGTGCCAGCAGTTACGAAAGGAGCTCCTACAATGAGCAGTTCTTC,CASSYERSSYNEQFF,NA,TRBJ2-1,TRBV6-2/TRBV6-3,15,many
TGTGCCAGCAGCTTAGCTAGCAGGAATCCGAACACTGAAGCTTTCTTT,CASSLASRNPNTEAFF,NA,TRBJ1-1,TRBV7-2,16,NA
TGTGCCAGCAGTTCTACGCTAGCGGGGGATAACACAGATACGCAGTATTTT,CASSSTLAGDNTDTQYF,TRBD2,TRBJ2-3,TRBV12-3/TRBV12-4,17,few
TGTGCCAGCAGTTTTTCAGGGAGGAACACTGAAGCTTTCTTT,CASSFSGRNTEAFF,NA,TRBJ1-1,TRBV12-3/TRBV12-4,14,many
TGTGCCAGCAGCCAAGAGAACGTCAACTATGGCTACACCTTC,CASSQENVNYGYTF,NA,TRBJ1-2,TRBV14,14,few
TGTGCCAGCAGTACGGACAGTTTGTCACGAGACACCGGGGAGCTGTTTTTT,CASSTDSLSRDTGELFF,NA,TRBJ2-2,TRBV6-2/TRBV6-3,17,few
TGCAGTGCTAGAGGAACGAGGAGCGGGGGTGACAGGGAGCCTTTTTGGGCCCCCTACAATGAGCAGTTCTTC,CSARGTRSGGDREPFWAPYNEQFF,NA,TRBJ2-1,TRBV20-1,24,NA
TGTGCCAGCACGCAGACTTTGGGAGGGACTGAAGCTTTCTTT,CASTQTLGGTEAFF,NA,TRBJ1-1,TRBV6-1,14,NA
TGTGCCAGCAGTTTCTGGCCGAAAAGCAATCAGCCCCAGCATTTT,CASSFWPKSNQPQHF,NA,TRBJ1-5,TRBV12-3/TRBV12-4,15,NA
TGCAGTGCTAGGGACACCTTCCGGCTAGCGGGGGACACAGATACGCAGTATTTT,CSARDTFRLAGDTDTQYF,TRBD2,TRBJ2-3,TRBV20-1,18,NA
TGCGCCAGCACTCCAAGACAGGGAACAACCTACGAGCAGTACTTC,CASTPRQGTTYEQYF,TRBD1,TRBJ2-7,TRBV10-2,15,few
TGCAGCGTTCTAGCGGGAGGGCCCTACGAGCAGTACTTC,CSVLAGGPYEQYF,TRBD2,TRBJ2-7,TRBV29-1,13,NA
TGTGCCAGCAGCCTGGGACTAGCGGGGGTTCACCACTACAATGAGCAGTTCTTC,CASSLGLAGVHHYNEQFF,TRBD2,TRBJ2-1,TRBV11-2,18,few
TGTGCCAGCAGCTCCATGCCGGGACGCTCAGCGAATAGCAATCAGCCCCAGCATTTT,CASSSMPGRSANSNQPQHF,NA,TRBJ1-5,TRBV7-8,19,NA
TGTGCCAGCAGTTTACTCCGGGGTGCGAACTATGGCTACACCTTC,CASSLLRGANYGYTF,NA,TRBJ1-2,TRBV12-3/TRBV12-4,15,NA
TGTGCCAGCAGCGGGACGGGACTAGCGATCGGGGAGCTGTTTTTT,CASSGTGLAIGELFF,TRBD2,TRBJ2-2,TRBV7-2,15,few
TGTGCCAGCAGCCAAGATCCCGAAGGGGAGCTGTTTTTT,CASSQDPEGELFF,NA,TRBJ2-2,TRBV4-2,13,few
TGCAGCGTTGAATTTTCTCGGCTAGCGGGAGATACGCAGTATTTT,CSVEFSRLAGDTQYF,TRBD2,TRBJ2-3,TRBV29-1,15,many
TGCGCCAGCAGCTTGGGGGTAGAAGGATTCGAGCAGTACTTC,CASSLGVEGFEQYF,NA,TRBJ2-7,TRBV5-1,14,few
TGTACCAGCAGCTCCGGCTCCTACGAGCAGTACTTC,CTSSSGSYEQYF,NA,TRBJ2-7,TRBV7-9,12,NA
TGTGCCAGCAGCTTAGCCCGGCCGAACACCGGGGAGCTGTTTTTT,CASSLARPNTGELFF,NA,TRBJ2-2,TRBV7-2,15,many
TGTGCTAGCAGCTTATACCCAGGGAAAGAGACCCAGTACTTC,CASSLYPGKETQYF,NA,TRBJ2-5,TRBV7-7,14,NA
TGCAGCGTTGACCAAGGCTACAATGAGCAGTTCTTC,CSVDQGYNEQFF,NA,TRBJ2-1,TRBV29-1,12,many
TGCGCCAGCAGCTTGGAGCCCTGGAGGTCAGAGACCCAGTACTTC,CASSLEPWRSETQYF,NA,TRBJ2-5,TRBV5-1,15,few
TGTGCCAGCAAAACAGGAGACTACGAGCAGTACTTC,CASKTGDYEQYF,NA,TRBJ2-7,TRBV6-5,12,NA
TGTGCCAGCAGCTTGGTGCCAGAACTTATTGAAAAACTGTTTTTT,CASSLVPELIEKLFF,NA,TRBJ1-4,TRBV5-5,15,few
TGTGCCAGCAGTTACGGCGGAACGTACCAAGAGACCCAGTACTTC,CASSYGGTYQETQYF,NA,TRBJ2-5,TRBV6-5,15,many
TGCGCCAGCAGCCAAGACGCTAGCGGGGGCGAGCAGTACTTC,CASSQDASGGEQYF,TRBD2,TRBJ2-7,TRBV4-3,14,few